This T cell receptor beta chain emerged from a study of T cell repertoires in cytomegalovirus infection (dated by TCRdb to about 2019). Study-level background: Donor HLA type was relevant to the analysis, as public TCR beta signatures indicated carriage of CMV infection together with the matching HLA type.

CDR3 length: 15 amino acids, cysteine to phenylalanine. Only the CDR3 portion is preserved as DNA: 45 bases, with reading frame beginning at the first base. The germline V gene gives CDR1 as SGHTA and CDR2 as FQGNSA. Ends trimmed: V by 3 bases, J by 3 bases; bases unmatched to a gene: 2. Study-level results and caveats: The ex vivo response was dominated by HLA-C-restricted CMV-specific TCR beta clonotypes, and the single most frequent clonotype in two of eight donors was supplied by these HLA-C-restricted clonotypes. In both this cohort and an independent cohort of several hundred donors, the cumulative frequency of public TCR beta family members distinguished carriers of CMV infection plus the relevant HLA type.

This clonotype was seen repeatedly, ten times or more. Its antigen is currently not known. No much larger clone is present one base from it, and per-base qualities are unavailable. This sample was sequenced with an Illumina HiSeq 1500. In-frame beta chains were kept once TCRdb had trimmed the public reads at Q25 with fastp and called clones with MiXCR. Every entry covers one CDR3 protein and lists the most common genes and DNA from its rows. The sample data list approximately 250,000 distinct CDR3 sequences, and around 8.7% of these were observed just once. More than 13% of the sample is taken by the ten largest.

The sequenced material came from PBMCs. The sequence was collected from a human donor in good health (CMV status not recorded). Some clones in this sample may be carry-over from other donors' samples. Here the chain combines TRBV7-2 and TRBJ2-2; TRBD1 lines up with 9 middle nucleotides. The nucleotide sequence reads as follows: TGTGCCAGCAGCTTCAGGGACAGGGACACCGGGGAGCTGTTTTTT. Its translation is CASSFRDRDTGELFF.